This TCR beta chain was profiled in a study of T cells after yellow fever vaccination. This clonotype came up a few times. Its antigen is unidentified. As TCR cDNA was made by 5'RACE template switching, a universal primer site and UMIs were added. One entry per CDR3 protein, called by TCRdb with MiXCR from the 5' RACE reads. The sample includes approximately 300,000 distinct CDR3 sequences, 8.7% of them seen just once. The study, taken as a whole, reports: Clonotype sharing between CD4 and CD8 compartments was small. Booster sampling recovered most clones from primary vaccination (approximately 97% CD4, just over 85% CD8). Peaking faster, on day 5 versus 15, the secondary response was nonetheless weaker.

With 4 bases removed from V and 3 bases from J, the gap between germline ends came to 3 bases. CDR1 and CDR2 (germline): KGHDR, SFDVKD. The CDR3 contains 12 residues. The clonotype was recovered from a man aged 18 to 30 who received the YFV17D yellow fever vaccine. This chain joins TRBV24-1 and TRBJ1-3; D call uncertain. The specimen comprised PBMCs, sampled on the day of the first yellow fever vaccination. DNA for the CDR3: TGTGCCACCAGTGAACTTGGAAACACCATATATTTT. Translating gives CATSELGNTIYF.